This TCR beta chain originates from a study of blood T cell repertoires in COVID-19. How the authors handled the data: Using reference gene primer amplification, nucleated cell counts were estimated. Some clones are missing from TCRdb's copy, which holds only in-frame ones; the method was immunoSEQ multiplex PCR. V and J calls and clone size follow that table, whereas D and trimming were derived from the DNA. The sample has 130,000 or so clones, approximately 89% seen once. CDR3 length equals 13 residues. Germline V gene lookup returns CDR1 SGHTA and CDR2 FQGTGA. V was trimmed by 5 bases and J by 3 bases, leaving 10 bases between them.

The rearrangement links TRBV7-3 to TRBJ1-1; no clear D gene. The clonotype originates from a middle-aged man with acute or convalescent COVID-19. The specimen was peripheral blood. CDR3: CASSQGRDTEAFF. CDR3 nucleotides: TGTGCCAGCAGCCAAGGGAGAGACACTGAAGCTTTCTTT. The entire variable domain, with the rest obtained from reference TRBV7-3 and TRBJ1-1, is as follows: GAGVSQTPSNKVTEKGKYVELRCDPISGHTALYWYRQSLGQGPEFLIYFQGTGAADDSGLPNDRFFAVRPEGSVSTLKIQRTERGDSAVYLCASSQGRDTEAFFGQGTRLTVV.